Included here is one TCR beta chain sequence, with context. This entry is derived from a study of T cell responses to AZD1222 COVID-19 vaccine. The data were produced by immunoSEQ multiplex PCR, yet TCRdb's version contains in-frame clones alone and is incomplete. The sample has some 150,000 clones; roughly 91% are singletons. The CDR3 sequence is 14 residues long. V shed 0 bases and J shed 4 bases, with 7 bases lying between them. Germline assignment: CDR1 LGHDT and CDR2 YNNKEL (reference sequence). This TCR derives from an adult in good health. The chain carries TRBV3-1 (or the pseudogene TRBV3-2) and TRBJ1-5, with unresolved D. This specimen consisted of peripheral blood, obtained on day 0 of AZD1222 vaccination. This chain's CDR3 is CASSQDLVNQPQHF. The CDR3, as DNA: TGTGCCAGCAGCCAAGATTTGGTAAATCAGCCCCAGCATTTT.